The present TCR beta chain was sequenced within a study of blood T cell repertoires in COVID-19. Study details: Researchers got acute and convalescent COVID-19 samples from the United States, Italy and Spain. From T cells, B-cell-depleted T cells, or PBMCs came the material, which was cDNA or gDNA.

This CDR3 is 14 amino acids long. Germline CDR1 is SGHRS and CDR2 is YFSETQ. V was cut by 0 bases and J by 7 bases, with 11 bases left in between. How the authors handled the data: It was from reference gene primer amplification that nucleated cell counts were estimated. The table came from immunoSEQ multiplex PCR; TCRdb's copy has only in-frame clones and leaves some out. V and J calls and clone size are copied from that table; D and trimming were computed from the DNA. The sample holds approximately 210,000 clones, about 89% seen once. This clonotype originated in a woman in her 40s with acute or convalescent COVID-19. The chain has TRBV5-1 and TRBJ1-5, with D possibly TRBD1 on 6 matching bases. Sequenced sample: peripheral blood. The DNA for the CDR3 is TGCGCCAGCAGCTTGGGGGCAGGGGAACAGCCCCAGCATTTT. This sequence encodes CASSLGAGEQPQHF. Drawing the rest from reference TRBV5-1 and TRBJ1-5, the complete variable domain is KAGVTQTPRYLIKTRGQQVTLSCSPISGHRSVSWYQQTPGQGLQFLFEYFSETQRNKGNFPGRFSGRQFSNSRSEMNVSTLELGDSALYLCASSLGAGEQPQHFGDGTRLSIL.